This T cell receptor (beta chain) comes out of a study of blood T cell repertoires in COVID-19. In the study overall: Specimens from acute and convalescent COVID-19 originated in the United States, Italy and Spain.

V was pared by 1 base and J by 10 bases, with 10 bases between. Germline lookup yields CDR1 MNHNS and CDR2 SASEGT. This CDR3 has 12 amino acids. Sequencing was performed with immunoSEQ multiplex PCR; in TCRdb, only in-frame clones are kept and a portion is missing. Of about 89,000 clones listed, 75% to 90% were seen once; the top ten hold around 16%. The genes are TRBV6-1 and TRBJ1-2; D is uncertain. This sequence originates from a male donor with acute or convalescent COVID-19. The material sequenced was peripheral blood. The CDR3 reads CASSEGGRDYTF. DNA of the CDR3: TGTGCCAGCAGTGAAGGAGGGCGAGACTACACCTTC.